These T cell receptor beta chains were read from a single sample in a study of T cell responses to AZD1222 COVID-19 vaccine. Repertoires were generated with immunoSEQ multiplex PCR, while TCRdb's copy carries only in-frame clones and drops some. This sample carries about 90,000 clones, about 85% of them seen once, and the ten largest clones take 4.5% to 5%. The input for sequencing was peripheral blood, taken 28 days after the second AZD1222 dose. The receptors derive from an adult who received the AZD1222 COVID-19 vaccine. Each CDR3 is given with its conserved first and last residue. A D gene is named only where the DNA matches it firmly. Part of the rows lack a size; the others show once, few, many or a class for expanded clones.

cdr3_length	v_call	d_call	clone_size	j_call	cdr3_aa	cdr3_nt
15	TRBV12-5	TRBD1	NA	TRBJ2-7	CASGLVRSGGHEQYF	TGTGCTAGTGGTTTGGTACGGTCAGGGGGCCACGAGCAGTACTTC
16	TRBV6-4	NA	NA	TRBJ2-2	CASTPSGFSNTGELFF	TGTGCCAGCACCCCGAGTGGGTTTTCGAACACCGGGGAGCTGTTTTTT
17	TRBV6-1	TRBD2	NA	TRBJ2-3	CASSDPSGLAGPDTQYF	TGTGCCAGCAGTGACCCCTCTGGACTAGCGGGACCAGATACGCAGTATTTT
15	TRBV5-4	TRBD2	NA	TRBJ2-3	CASSLGLAGDGAQYF	TGTGCCAGCAGCTTGGGACTAGCGGGGGATGGTGCGCAGTATTTT
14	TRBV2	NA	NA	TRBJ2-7	CASRRDAPSYEQYF	TGTGCCAGCCGCCGGGACGCGCCCTCCTACGAGCAGTACTTC
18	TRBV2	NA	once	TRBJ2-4	CASSSISRRDGAKNIQYF	TGTGCCAGCAGCTCTATCTCGAGGAGGGACGGAGCCAAAAACATTCAGTACTTC
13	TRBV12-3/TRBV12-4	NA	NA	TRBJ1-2	CASSLGPDYGYTF	TGTGCCAGCAGTTTAGGTCCAGACTATGGCTACACCTTC
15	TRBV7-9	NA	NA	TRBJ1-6	CASSPGGGGNSPLHF	TGTGCCAGCTCCCCGGGTGGGGGGGGTAATTCACCCCTCCACTTT
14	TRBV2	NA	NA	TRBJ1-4	CASSTGPLREKLFF	TGTGCCAGCAGCACAGGCCCCTTACGCGAAAAACTGTTTTTT
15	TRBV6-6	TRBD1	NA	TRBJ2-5	CASSYFGTVQETQYF	TGTGCCAGCAGTTACTTCGGGACAGTCCAAGAGACCCAGTACTTC
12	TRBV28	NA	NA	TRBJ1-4	CASSSMEGKLFF	TGTGCCAGCAGCAGCATGGAGGGAAAACTGTTTTTT
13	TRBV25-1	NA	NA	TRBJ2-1	CASSEIGSNEQFF	TGTGCCAGCAGTGAGATCGGCAGTAATGAGCAGTTCTTC
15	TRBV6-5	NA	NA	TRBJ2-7	CASRKGGGRSYEQYF	TGTGCCAGCAGGAAGGGCGGGGGCCGTTCCTACGAGCAGTACTTC
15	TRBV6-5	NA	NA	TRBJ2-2	CASQRGAGGTGELFF	TGTGCCTCACAGAGGGGGGCCGGCGGCACCGGGGAGCTGTTTTTT
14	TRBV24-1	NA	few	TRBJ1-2	CATSEQNRARGYTF	TGTGCCACCAGTGAGCAAAACAGGGCTCGGGGCTACACCTTC
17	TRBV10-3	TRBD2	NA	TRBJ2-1	CAISETIAGGRFNEQFF	TGTGCCATCAGTGAAACAATAGCGGGGGGAAGGTTCAATGAGCAGTTCTTC
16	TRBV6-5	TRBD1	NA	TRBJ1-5	CASSYAVRGIYQPQHF	TGTGCCAGCAGTTACGCGGTCAGGGGGATCTATCAGCCCCAGCATTTT
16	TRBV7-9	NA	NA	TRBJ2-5	CASSNPQKPSVETQYF	TGTGCCAGCAGCAACCCCCAGAAACCCTCGGTGGAGACCCAGTACTTC